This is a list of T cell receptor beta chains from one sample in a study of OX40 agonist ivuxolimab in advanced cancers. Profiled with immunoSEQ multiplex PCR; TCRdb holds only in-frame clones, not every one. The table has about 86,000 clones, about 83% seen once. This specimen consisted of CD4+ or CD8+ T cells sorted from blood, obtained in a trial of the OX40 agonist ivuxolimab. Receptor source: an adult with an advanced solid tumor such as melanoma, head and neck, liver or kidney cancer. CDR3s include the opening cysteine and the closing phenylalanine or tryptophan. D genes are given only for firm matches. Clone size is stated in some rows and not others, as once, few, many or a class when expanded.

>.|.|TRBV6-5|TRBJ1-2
CASKPGGARGYTF
TGTGCCAGCAAACCCGGGGGGGCGCGGGGCTACACCTTC
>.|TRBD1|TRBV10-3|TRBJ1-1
CAISESAGTGNTEAFF
TGTGCCATCAGTGAGTCTGCCGGGACAGGGAACACTGAAGCTTTCTTT
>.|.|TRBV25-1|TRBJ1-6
CATRSSYNSPLHF
TGTGCCACAAGGAGCTCCTATAATTCACCCCTCCACTTT
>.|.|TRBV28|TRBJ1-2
CASLPEGKVRYGYTF
TGTGCCAGTCTCCCCGAGGGTAAGGTACGCTATGGCTACACCTTC
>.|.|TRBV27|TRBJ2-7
CASSYPAVTCEQYF
TGTGCCAGCAGTTACCCGGCCGTTACGTGCGAGCAGTACTTC
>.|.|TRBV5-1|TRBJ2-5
CASSPQVGDQETQYF
TGCGCCAGCAGCCCCCAGGTAGGGGACCAAGAGACCCAGTACTTC
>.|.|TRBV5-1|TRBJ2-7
CASSLGTVGYEQYF
TGCGCCAGCAGCTTGGGGACAGTGGGTTACGAGCAGTACTTC
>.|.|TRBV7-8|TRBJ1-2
CASSLARGGVNGYTF
TGTGCCAGCAGCTTGGCCAGAGGGGGAGTGAATGGCTACACCTTC
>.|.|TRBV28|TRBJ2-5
CASSPGPNPETQYF
TGTGCCAGCAGTCCGGGACCGAACCCTGAGACCCAGTACTTC
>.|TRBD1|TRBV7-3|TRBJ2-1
CASSLKTGGGNEQFF
TGTGCCAGCAGCTTAAAGACAGGGGGCGGGAATGAGCAGTTCTTC
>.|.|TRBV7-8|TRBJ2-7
CASSLVGPSYEQYF
TGTGCCAGCAGCTTAGTAGGGCCTTCTTACGAGCAGTACTTC
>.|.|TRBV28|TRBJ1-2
CASSLGGTRNYGYTF
TGTGCCAGCAGTTTAGGAGGCACACGTAACTATGGCTACACCTTC
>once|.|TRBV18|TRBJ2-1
CASSSIADPSYNEQFF
TGTGCCAGCTCCTCGATAGCGGACCCCTCCTACAATGAGCAGTTCTTC
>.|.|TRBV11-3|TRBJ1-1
CASSLEGDTEAFF
TGTGCCAGCAGCTTAGAAGGGGACACTGAAGCTTTCTTT
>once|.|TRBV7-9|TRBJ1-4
CASSSTEKLFF
TGTGCCAGCAGCTCGACCGAAAAACTGTTTTTT
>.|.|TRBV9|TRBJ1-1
CASSAIGNTEAFF
TGTGCCAGCAGCGCCATCGGGAACACTGAAGCTTTCTTT
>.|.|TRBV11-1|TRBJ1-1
CASSLAGRVNTEAFF
TGTGCCAGCAGCTTAGCTGGGAGAGTGAACACTGAAGCTTTCTTT
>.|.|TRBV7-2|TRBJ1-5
CASSLGQDQPQHF
TGTGCCAGCAGCTTAGGGCAGGATCAGCCCCAGCATTTT
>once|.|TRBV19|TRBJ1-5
CASSRGSFSNQPQHF
TGTGCCAGTAGCAGAGGCAGCTTTAGCAATCAGCCCCAGCATTTT
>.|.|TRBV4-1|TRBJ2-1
CASSQEWSPSYNEQFF
TGCGCCAGCAGCCAAGAATGGTCACCCTCCTACAATGAGCAGTTCTTC
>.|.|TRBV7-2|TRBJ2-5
CASSPTPGETQYF
TGTGCCAGCAGCCCTACCCCTGGGGAGACCCAGTACTTC
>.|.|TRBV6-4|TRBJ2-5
CASSDSRQFQETQYF
TGTGCCAGCAGTGACTCTAGGCAGTTCCAAGAGACCCAGTACTTC
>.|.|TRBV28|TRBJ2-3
CASSFNTGSDTQYF
TGTGCCAGCAGTTTCAACACAGGGTCAGATACGCAGTATTTT
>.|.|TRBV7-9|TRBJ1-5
CASSYGRDQPQHF
TGTGCCAGCAGTTACGGACGGGATCAGCCCCAGCATTTT
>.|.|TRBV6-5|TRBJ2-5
CASRPGTAWETQYF
TGTGCCAGCAGACCCGGGACGGCATGGGAGACCCAGTACTTC
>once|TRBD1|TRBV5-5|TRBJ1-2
CASSLEQGTLGYTF
TGTGCCAGCAGCTTGGAACAGGGGACCCTCGGCTACACCTTC
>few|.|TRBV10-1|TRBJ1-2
CASSASGLAGYTF
TGCGCCAGCAGTGCTTCAGGTTTGGCTGGCTACACCTTC
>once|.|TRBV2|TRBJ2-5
CASSEIGGLGTQYF
TGTGCCAGCAGTGAAATCGGAGGTTTGGGGACCCAGTACTTC
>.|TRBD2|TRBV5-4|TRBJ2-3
CASSQTSGGTDTQYF
TGTGCCAGCAGTCAGACTAGCGGGGGGACAGATACGCAGTATTTT
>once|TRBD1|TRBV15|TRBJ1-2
CATSRGRGLTYGYTF
TGTGCCACCAGCAGAGGGAGGGGGCTGACCTATGGCTACACCTTC
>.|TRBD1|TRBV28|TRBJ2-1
CASSLVPRVGTGEQFF
TGTGCCAGCAGTTTGGTTCCTCGTGTCGGGACAGGGGAGCAGTTCTTC
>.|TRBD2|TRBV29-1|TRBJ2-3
CSLSSGGADTQYF
TGCAGCCTATCTAGCGGGGGGGCAGATACGCAGTATTTT
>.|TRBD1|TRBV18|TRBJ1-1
CASSPRDRGSPAFF
TGTGCCAGCTCACCCCGGGACAGGGGCAGTCCAGCTTTCTTT
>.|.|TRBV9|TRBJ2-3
CASHGGRGNTDTQYF
TGTGCCAGTCACGGGGGGCGGGGCAACACAGATACGCAGTATTTT
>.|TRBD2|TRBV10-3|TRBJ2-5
CAILAGETQYF
TGTGCCATCTTAGCGGGGGAGACCCAGTACTTC
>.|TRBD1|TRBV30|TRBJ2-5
CAWSKQGLETQYF
TGTGCCTGGTCTAAACAGGGGCTAGAGACCCAGTACTTC
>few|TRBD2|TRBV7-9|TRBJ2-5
CASSSRGGGAISVTQYF
TGTGCCAGCAGCTCCCGCGGCGGGGGGGCAATTTCGGTGACCCAGTACTTC
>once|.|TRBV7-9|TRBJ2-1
CASSLVSNEQFF
TGTGCCAGCAGCTTAGTGTCTAATGAGCAGTTCTTC
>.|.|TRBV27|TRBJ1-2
CASSFLSEVTNYGYTF
TGTGCCAGCAGTTTCCTTTCCGAGGTGACTAACTATGGCTACACCTTC
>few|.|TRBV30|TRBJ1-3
CAWSSGRNTIYF
TGTGCCTGGAGTAGCGGGCGAAACACCATATATTTT
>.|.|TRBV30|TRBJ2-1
CAWSQRRAGGNEQFF
TGTGCCTGGAGTCAACGGAGGGCCGGGGGCAATGAGCAGTTCTTC
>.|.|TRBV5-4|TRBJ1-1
CASSFPGLYEAFF
TGTGCCAGCAGCTTCCCTGGACTGTACGAAGCTTTCTTT
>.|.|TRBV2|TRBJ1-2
CASSISTFYGYTF
TGTGCCAGCAGTATTTCGACGTTCTATGGCTACACCTTC
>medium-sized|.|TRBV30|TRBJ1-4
CAWKRGVKLFF
TGTGCCTGGAAAAGGGGAGTGAAACTGTTTTTT
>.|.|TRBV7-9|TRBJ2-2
CASSLEFGELFF
TGTGCCAGCAGCTTGGAGTTCGGGGAGCTGTTTTTT
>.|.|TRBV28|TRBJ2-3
CASSPPRTDTQYF
TGTGCCAGCAGCCCCCCCCGCACAGATACGCAGTATTTT
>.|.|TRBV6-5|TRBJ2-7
CASSEGANEQYF
TGTGCCAGCAGTGAAGGGGCTAACGAGCAGTACTTC
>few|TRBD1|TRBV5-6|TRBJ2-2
CASILTGGLTGELFF
TGTGCCAGCATCCTGACAGGGGGATTAACCGGGGAGCTGTTTTTT
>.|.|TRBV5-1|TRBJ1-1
CASSDSRWTEAFF
TGCGCCAGCAGCGACTCCAGGTGGACTGAAGCTTTCTTT
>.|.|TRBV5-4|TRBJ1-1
CASSLQGRNTEAFF
TGTGCCAGCAGCTTACAGGGCAGGAACACTGAAGCTTTCTTT
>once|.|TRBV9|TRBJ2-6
CASSVTGSGANVLTF
TGTGCCAGCAGCGTTACAGGGTCCGGGGCCAACGTCCTGACTTTC